This is a list of T cell receptor beta chains from one sample in a study of blood T cell repertoires in COVID-19. The data were produced by immunoSEQ multiplex PCR, yet TCRdb's version contains in-frame clones alone and is incomplete. The sample consists of around 180,000 clones, roughly 87% of them appearing once. The sample comprised PBMCs or T cells enriched from blood (not recorded which). Receptors originate from a woman in her forties with acute COVID-19. The CDR3 runs from the conserved cysteine through the conserved F or W. D genes are given only for firm matches. Clone size is shown for a subset of rows, as once, few, many or a class of expanded clone.

d_gene	v_gene	abundance	j_gene	CDR3nt	CDR3aa
.	TRBV9	once	TRBJ2-2	TGTGCCAGCAGCGCCCCACAGGGCTCCTACACCGGGGAGCTGTTTTTT	CASSAPQGSYTGELFF
TRBD2	TRBV4-1	once	TRBJ2-1	TGCGCCAGCAGCCAAGTAATCGGGAGGGCCGACAATGAGCAGTTCTTC	CASSQVIGRADNEQFF
TRBD2	TRBV7-9	.	TRBJ2-4	TGTGCCAGCACCAACGGGGGGGATGCCAAAAACATTCAGTACTTC	CASTNGGDAKNIQYF
.	TRBV27	.	TRBJ2-5	TGTGCCAGCAGTTTATTAGCAGCCCAAGAGACCCAGTACTTC	CASSLLAAQETQYF
TRBD1	TRBV5-6	.	TRBJ1-6	TGTGCCAGCAGCTACCGGGACAGGGAAAATTCACCCCTCCACTTT	CASSYRDRENSPLHF
.	TRBV15	.	TRBJ1-5	TGTGCCACCAGCAGAGCCCCCAGGGGTGGTGGCAATCAGCCCCAGCATTTT	CATSRAPRGGGNQPQHF
TRBD2	TRBV7-8	.	TRBJ2-7	TGTGCCAGCAGCTTAGATCAAATAGCGGGAGTGTTATTCTACGAGCAGTACTTC	CASSLDQIAGVLFYEQYF
TRBD1	TRBV7-9	.	TRBJ2-7	TGTGCCAGCAGCGTGGACAGGGACCCTTACGAGCAGTACTTC	CASSVDRDPYEQYF
TRBD1	TRBV6-5	.	TRBJ1-6	TGTGCCAGCAGACAGACAGGGTCAAACCTCCACTTT	CASRQTGSNLHF
.	TRBV7-8	.	TRBJ2-3	TGTGCCACGCGAAGCGGGAGCACAGATACGCAGTATTTT	CATRSGSTDTQYF
TRBD2	TRBV30	.	TRBJ2-7	TGTGCCTGGAGGACTAGCGGGGCCTACGAGCAGTACTTC	CAWRTSGAYEQYF
TRBD2	TRBV11-2	.	TRBJ2-1	TGTGCCAGCAGCCGGGCCGTCGCGGGAGTCTACAATGAGCAGTTCTTC	CASSRAVAGVYNEQFF
.	TRBV30	.	TRBJ1-2	TGTGCCTGGAGTGGAAACAGGGTCAACTATGGCTACACCTTC	CAWSGNRVNYGYTF
TRBD2	TRBV7-3	.	TRBJ2-7	TGTGCCAGCAGCTTTGGGACTAGCGGATCATACGAGCAGTACTTC	CASSFGTSGSYEQYF
TRBD1	TRBV19	few	TRBJ1-2	TGTGCCAGTAGTAGTACCGGGACAGCTTACTATGGCTACACCTTC	CASSSTGTAYYGYTF
TRBD1	TRBV11-1	.	TRBJ1-1	TGTGCCAGCAGCTTAGGCCCGGGACAGGACTTTCGGGCTTTCTTT	CASSLGPGQDFRAFF
.	TRBV28	.	TRBJ2-3	TGTGCCAGCAGTTTGATCAGGGTCACAGATACGCAGTATTTT	CASSLIRVTDTQYF
.	TRBV9	.	TRBJ2-3	TGTGCCAGCAGTTTTAGTTCAGATACGCAGTATTTT	CASSFSSDTQYF
.	TRBV30	.	TRBJ1-2	TGTGCCTGGAGTGTACAGGGAGTAGGAGGCTATGGCTACACCTTC	CAWSVQGVGGYGYTF
TRBD1	TRBV4-1	.	TRBJ1-5	TGCGCCAGCGGCCAAGATTTTTCTCCGGGACAGGGGGCGGGAGCAAGACAGCCCCAGCATTTT	CASGQDFSPGQGAGARQPQHF
.	TRBV5-1	.	TRBJ1-6	TGCGCCAGCAGCTGGGACACCGGGGATAATTCACCCCTCCACTTT	CASSWDTGDNSPLHF
TRBD1	TRBV28	.	TRBJ1-6	TGTGCCAGCAGTTTAGGGACAGGGGGCTATAATTCACCCCTCCACTTT	CASSLGTGGYNSPLHF
TRBD2	TRBV4-1	.	TRBJ2-7	TGCGCCAGCAGCCTCGGGCCCGGGGAGGGGAACGAGCAGTACTTC	CASSLGPGEGNEQYF
TRBD1	TRBV9	.	TRBJ2-3	TGTGCCAGCAGCTATAGGACAGGGAGGACAGATACGCAGTATTTT	CASSYRTGRTDTQYF
TRBD2	TRBV19	once	TRBJ2-1	TGTGCCAGTAAGGCTAGCGGGACGGGTTATGAGCAGTTCTTC	CASKASGTGYEQFF
.	TRBV11-2	few	TRBJ2-7	TGTGCCAGCTGGGCAAACAAGTACGAGCAGTACTTC	CASWANKYEQYF
TRBD1	TRBV28	.	TRBJ1-3	TGTGCCAGCAGTTTATTAGGGACAGGGTCAGACACCATATATTTT	CASSLLGTGSDTIYF
.	TRBV20-1	.	TRBJ2-1	TGCAGTGCTAGTTCGGTGCGGCTCGCGGTTAATGAGCAGTTCTTC	CSASSVRLAVNEQFF
.	TRBV5-1	.	TRBJ1-2	TGCGCCAGCAGCCCGGTAAGGGGGACTAACTATGGCTACACCTTC	CASSPVRGTNYGYTF
TRBD1	TRBV7-2	.	TRBJ2-2	TGTGCCAGCAGCTTAAGGACAGGGAAGAACACCGGGGAGCTGTTTTTT	CASSLRTGKNTGELFF
TRBD1	TRBV6-2/TRBV6-3	few	TRBJ1-4	TGTGCCAGCAGTGCCCAACAGGGGGCGGGAGAAAAACTGTTTTTT	CASSAQQGAGEKLFF